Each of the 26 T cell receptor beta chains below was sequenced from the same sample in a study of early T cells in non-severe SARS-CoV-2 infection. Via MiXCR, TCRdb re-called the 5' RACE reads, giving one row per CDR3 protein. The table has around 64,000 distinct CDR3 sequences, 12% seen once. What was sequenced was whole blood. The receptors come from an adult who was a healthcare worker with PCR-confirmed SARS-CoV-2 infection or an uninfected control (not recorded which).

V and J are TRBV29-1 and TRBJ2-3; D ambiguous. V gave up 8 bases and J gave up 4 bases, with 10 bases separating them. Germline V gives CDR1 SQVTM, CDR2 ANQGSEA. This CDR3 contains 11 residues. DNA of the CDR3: TGCAGCCTTGTGGGTTCAGATACGCAGTATTTT. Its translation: CSLVGSDTQYF.

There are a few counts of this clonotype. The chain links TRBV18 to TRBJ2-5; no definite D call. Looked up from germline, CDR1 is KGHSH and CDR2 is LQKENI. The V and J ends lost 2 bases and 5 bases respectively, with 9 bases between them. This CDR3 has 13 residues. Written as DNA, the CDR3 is TGTGCCAGCTCACCAATACTGCGGGAGACCCAGTACTTC. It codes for CASSPILRETQYF.

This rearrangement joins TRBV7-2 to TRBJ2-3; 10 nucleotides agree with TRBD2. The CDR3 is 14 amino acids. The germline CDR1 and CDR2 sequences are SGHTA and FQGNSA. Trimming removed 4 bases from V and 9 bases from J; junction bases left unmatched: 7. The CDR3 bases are TGTGCCAGCAGCTCTCGTGATAGCGGGAGGACGCAGTATTTT. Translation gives CASSSRDSGRTQYF.

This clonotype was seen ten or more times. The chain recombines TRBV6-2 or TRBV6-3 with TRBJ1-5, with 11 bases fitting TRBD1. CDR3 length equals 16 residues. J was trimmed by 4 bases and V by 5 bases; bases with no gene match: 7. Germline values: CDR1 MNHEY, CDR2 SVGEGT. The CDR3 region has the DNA TGTGCCAGCAGTGCCGGGACAGGGGGAAGGAATCAGCCCCAGCATTTT. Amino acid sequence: CASSAGTGGRNQPQHF.

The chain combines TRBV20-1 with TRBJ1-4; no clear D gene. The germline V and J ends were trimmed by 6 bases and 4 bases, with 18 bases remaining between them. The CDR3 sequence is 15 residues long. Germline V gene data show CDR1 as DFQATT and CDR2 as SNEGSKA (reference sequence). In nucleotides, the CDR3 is TGCAGTGCCGAGGAAGGACCGTCGCATAATGAAAAACTGTTTTTT. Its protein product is CSAEEGPSHNEKLFF.

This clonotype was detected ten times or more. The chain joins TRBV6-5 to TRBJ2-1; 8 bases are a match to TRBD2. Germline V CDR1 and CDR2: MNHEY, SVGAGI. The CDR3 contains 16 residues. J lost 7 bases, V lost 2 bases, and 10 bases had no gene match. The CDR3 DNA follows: TGTGCCAGCAGTTACGGTGCGGGGGGTCTGAGGAATGAGCAGTTCTTC. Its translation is CASSYGAGGLRNEQFF.

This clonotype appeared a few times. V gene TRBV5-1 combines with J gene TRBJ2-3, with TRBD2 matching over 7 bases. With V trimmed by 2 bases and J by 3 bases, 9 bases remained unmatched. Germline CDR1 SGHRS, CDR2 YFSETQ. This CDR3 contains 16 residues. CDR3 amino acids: CASSFSGALETDTQYF. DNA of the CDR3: TGCGCCAGCAGCTTCAGCGGGGCCCTGGAGACAGATACGCAGTATTTT.

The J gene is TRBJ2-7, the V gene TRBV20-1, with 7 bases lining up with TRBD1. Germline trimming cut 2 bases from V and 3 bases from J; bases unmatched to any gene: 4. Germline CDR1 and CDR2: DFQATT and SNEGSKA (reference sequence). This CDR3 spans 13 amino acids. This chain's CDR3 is CSARPGQFYEQYF. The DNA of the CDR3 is TGCAGTGCTAGACCGGGACAGTTCTACGAGCAGTACTTC.

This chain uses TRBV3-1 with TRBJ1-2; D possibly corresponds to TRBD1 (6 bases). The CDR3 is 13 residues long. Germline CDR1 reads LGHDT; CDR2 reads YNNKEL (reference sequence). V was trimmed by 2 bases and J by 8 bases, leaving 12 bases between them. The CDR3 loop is CASSQQGRIGYTF. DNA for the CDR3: TGTGCCAGCAGCCAACAGGGGCGGATCGGCTACACCTTC.

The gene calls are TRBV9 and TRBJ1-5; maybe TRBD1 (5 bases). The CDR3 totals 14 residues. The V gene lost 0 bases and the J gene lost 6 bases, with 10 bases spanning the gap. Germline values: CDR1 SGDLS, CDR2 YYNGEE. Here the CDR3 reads CASSVAERGQPQHF. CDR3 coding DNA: TGTGCCAGCAGCGTAGCGGAAAGGGGTCAGCCCCAGCATTTT. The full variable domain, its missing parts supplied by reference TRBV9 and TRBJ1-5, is DSGVTQTPKHLITATGQRVTLRCSPRSGDLSVYWYQQSLDQGLQFLIQYYNGEERAKGNILERFSAQQFPDLHSELNLSSLELGDSALYFCASSVAERGQPQHFGDGTRLSIL.

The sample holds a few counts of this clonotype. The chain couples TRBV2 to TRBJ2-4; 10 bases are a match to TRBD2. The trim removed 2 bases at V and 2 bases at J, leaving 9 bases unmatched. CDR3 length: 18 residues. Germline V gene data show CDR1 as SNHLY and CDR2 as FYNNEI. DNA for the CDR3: TGTGCCAGCAGTGAACGCCGGACTAGCGGAACAACCAAAAACATTCAGTACTTC. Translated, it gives CASSERRTSGTTKNIQYF.

CDR3 in DNA: TGCGCCAGCAGCCAGCCGGGACAGGGAATCTATGGCTACACCTTC. Translated: CASSQPGQGIYGYTF. The genes are TRBV4-1 and TRBJ1-2, with TRBD1 identical over 9 bases. This CDR3 is built from 15 residues. The V and J ends lost 3 bases and 4 bases, in that order; junction bases with no gene match: 6. CDR1 MGHRA and CDR2 YSYEKL come from the germline V gene.

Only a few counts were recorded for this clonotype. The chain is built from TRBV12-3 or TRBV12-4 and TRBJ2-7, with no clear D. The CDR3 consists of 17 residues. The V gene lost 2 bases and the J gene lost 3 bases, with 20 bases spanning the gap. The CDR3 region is CASSLSRSGSPNYEQYF. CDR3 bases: TGTGCCAGCAGTTTAAGTCGTTCCGGATCCCCAAACTACGAGCAGTACTTC.

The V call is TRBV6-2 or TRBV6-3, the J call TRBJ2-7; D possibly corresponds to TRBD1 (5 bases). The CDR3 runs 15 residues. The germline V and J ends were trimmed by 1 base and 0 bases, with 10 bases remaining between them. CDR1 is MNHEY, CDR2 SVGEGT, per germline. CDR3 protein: CASSYWGQISYEQYF. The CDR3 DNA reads TGTGCCAGCAGTTACTGGGGCCAAATCTCCTACGAGCAGTACTTC.

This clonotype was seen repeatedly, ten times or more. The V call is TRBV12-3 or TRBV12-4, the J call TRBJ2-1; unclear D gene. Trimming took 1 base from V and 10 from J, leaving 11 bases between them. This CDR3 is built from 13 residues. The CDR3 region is CASSLVGGREQFF. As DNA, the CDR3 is TGTGCCAGCAGTTTAGTGGGCGGCCGGGAGCAGTTCTTC.

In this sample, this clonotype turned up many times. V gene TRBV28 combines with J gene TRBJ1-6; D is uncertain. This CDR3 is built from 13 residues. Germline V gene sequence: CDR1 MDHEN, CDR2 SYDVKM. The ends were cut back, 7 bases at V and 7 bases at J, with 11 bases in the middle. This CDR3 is CASIPQPNSPLHF. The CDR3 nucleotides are TGTGCCAGCATTCCCCAGCCAAATTCACCCCTCCACTTT.

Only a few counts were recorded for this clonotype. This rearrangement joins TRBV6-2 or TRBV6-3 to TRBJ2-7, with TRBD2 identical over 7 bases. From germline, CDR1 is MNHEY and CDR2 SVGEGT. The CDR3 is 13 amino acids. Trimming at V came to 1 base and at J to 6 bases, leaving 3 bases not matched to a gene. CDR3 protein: CASSYLGGSEQYF. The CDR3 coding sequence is TGTGCCAGCAGTTACTTGGGGGGGAGCGAGCAGTACTTC.

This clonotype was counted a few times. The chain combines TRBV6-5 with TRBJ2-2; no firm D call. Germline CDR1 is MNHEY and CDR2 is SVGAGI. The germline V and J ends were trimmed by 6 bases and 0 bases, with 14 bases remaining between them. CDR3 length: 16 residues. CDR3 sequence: CASSREDRPNTGELFF. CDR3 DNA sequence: TGTGCCAGCAGCCGAGAGGACCGCCCGAACACCGGGGAGCTGTTTTTT.

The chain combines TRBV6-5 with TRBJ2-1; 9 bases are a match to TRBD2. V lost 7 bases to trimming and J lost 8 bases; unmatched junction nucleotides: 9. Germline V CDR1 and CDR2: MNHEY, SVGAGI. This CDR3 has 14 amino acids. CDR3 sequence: CASTDIAGAHEQFF. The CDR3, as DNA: TGTGCCAGCACTGACATAGCGGGAGCACATGAGCAGTTCTTC.

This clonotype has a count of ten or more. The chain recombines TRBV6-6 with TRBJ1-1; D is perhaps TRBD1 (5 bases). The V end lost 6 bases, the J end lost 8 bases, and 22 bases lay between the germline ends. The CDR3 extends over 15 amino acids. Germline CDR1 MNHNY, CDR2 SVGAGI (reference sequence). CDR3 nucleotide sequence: TGTGCCAGCAGCCACAAACACCCGACATGGGGCGAAGCTTTCTTT. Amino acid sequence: CASSHKHPTWGEAFF.

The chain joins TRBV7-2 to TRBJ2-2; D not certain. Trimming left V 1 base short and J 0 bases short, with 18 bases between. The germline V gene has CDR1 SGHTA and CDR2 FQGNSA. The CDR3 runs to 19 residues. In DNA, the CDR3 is TGTGCCAGCAGCTTAGGGGCCCCCCTAATAAGGTCGAACACCGGGGAGCTGTTTTTT. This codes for CASSLGAPLIRSNTGELFF.

The DNA of the CDR3 is TGTGCCAGCAGCACCGGGACAGCCAGCAATCAGCCCCAGCATTTT. Residues: CASSTGTASNQPQHF. The chain has TRBV5-6 and TRBJ1-5, with TRBD1 matching over 7 bases. V gave up 4 bases and J gave up 1 base; unmatched junction bases: 5. In germline, CDR1 is SGHDT, CDR2 YYEEEE. This CDR3 spans 15 amino acids.

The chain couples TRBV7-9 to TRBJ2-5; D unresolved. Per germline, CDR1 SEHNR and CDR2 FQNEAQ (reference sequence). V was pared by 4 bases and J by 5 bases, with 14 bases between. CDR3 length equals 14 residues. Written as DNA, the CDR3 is TGTGCCAGCAGCTCGAACACCGGAGAGGAGACCCAGTACTTC. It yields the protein CASSSNTGEETQYF.

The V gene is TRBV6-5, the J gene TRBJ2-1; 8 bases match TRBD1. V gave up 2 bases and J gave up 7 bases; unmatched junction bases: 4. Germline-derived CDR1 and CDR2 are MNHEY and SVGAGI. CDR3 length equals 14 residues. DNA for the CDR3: TGTGCCAGCAGTTACCTCGGGACAGGTAATGAGCAGTTCTTC. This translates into CASSYLGTGNEQFF.

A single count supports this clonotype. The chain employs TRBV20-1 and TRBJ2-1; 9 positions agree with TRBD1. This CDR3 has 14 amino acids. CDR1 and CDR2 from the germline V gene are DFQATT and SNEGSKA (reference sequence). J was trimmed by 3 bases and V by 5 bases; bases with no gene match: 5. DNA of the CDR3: TGCAGTGCTCACAGGGGGCAGAACTACAATGAGCAGTTCTTC. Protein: CSAHRGQNYNEQFF.

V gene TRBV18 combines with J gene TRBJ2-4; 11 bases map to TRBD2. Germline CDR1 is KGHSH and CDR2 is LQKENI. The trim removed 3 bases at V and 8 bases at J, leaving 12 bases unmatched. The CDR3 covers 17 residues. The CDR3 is CASSPLPSGGRRDIQYF. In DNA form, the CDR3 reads TGTGCCAGCTCACCGCTCCCTAGCGGGGGGCGGCGTGACATTCAGTACTTC. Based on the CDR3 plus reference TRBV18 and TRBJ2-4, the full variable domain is NAGVMQNPRHLVRRRGQEARLRCSPMKGHSHVYWYRQLPEEGLKFMVYLQKENIIDESGMPKERFSAEFPKEGPSILRIQQVVRGDSAAYFCASSPLPSGGRRDIQYFGAGTRLSVL.